This T cell receptor beta chain was retrieved from a study of cytomegalovirus exposure and HLA in healthy donors (TCRdb year 2017). For context, the study as a whole: According to an earlier analysis of 450 to 650 of the donors, about 179 million T cells yielded roughly 110 million unique TCR beta sequences and about 300 Gb of sequence data. Rather than using new phenotypic data, the later analysis identified candidate immune exposures from TCR beta sequences and from how often those sequences occurred across donors. Of the approximately 400 genotyped donors, approximately 83% fell in the genetic ancestry cluster associated with self-reported Caucasian donors. The study aimed to test whether cataloging public T cell receptors could reveal signatures of past pathogen exposure. Genome-wide SNP genotypes for about 65% of the roughly 700 donors were used in a later genetic analysis, which treated that subset as a discovery cohort. Roughly 5 DR-DQ haplotypes were handled as single units for association and clustering because linkage in the cohort was strong. The study combined high-throughput TCR immunosequencing, statistical association of individual TCRs with disease status, and machine learning to predict cytomegalovirus infection status. Every repertoire in the discovery cohort had been generated on one and the same sequencing platform. In addition to the first cohort of 666 subjects, a separate validation cohort of 120 different subjects was used. Both class I and class II loci were covered by HLA typing, at four-digit resolution. An earlier analysis of around 580 of the donors used high-throughput TCR beta sequencing to judge whether each TCR beta V gene segment behaved as functional or pseudogenic. About 280 gigabases of sequencing data and 75 million to 85 million unique TCR sequences made up an early release that covered approximately 620 HLA-typed donors. A later analysis re-examined previously published TCR beta repertoires from about 670 donors and added high-resolution HLA genotyping to investigate patterns of TCR occurrence. Alongside the repertoire data, information on donor age, sex, ethnicity and CMV serostatus was compiled. The study profiled the T cell repertoires of hundreds of subjects by immunosequencing and related them to cytomegalovirus serostatus. Across 398 genotyped donors of the cohort, an average of roughly 250,000 unique TCR beta nucleotide sequences per donor were sequenced, and around 20% of those sequences were non-productive. The number of donors typed differed by locus, with about 629-630 for A, B, C, DRB1 and DQB1, more than 500 for DQA1, over 600 for DPA1, and some 440 for DPB1. Broader findings and caveats from the paper: The 87-base-pair reads could not distinguish some IMGT-functional V segments, including TRBV6-2 and TRBV6-3, so those segments were excluded. In a later analysis, the rate of TCR association differed among HLA loci, with DRB1 alleles having the most associated TCRs and HLA-C alleles having the fewest. Because counts were too low, about 18 rarely observed V segments, including chromosome 9 orphons, were excluded from the earlier analysis of some 540 of the donors. When HLA alleles, especially DR and DQ, strongly co-occurred, attributing TCR associations to individual alleles was difficult. According to the authors, the approach could potentially be generalized to other disease states and immunological phenotypes. A total of 150 to 200 TCR beta chains were listed by the study as associated with cytomegalovirus. A cluster of highly shared sequence variants was judged likely to represent a technical artifact of the sequencing pipeline. The only immune exposure information available for the cohort was CMV serostatus. A later analysis found that HLA-associated TCR beta chains were more clonally expanded and had lower generation probabilities than equally common non-associated chains. Correlated functional status among segregating V segments might be attributable to linkage disequilibrium, but an unknown experimental factor could not be ruled out. In a later analysis, most CMV-associated TCR beta chains were found to appear HLA-restricted, with HLA associations seemingly driven largely by CMV exposure. This cohort had only TCR beta chains sequenced, and the lack of alpha or paired-chain data limited which features could be detected. Presence/absence analyses assumed roughly uniform sequencing depth across donors, an assumption that may not hold. Cytomegalovirus status was reported to be diagnosed by the classifier with high specificity and sensitivity in both the original and validation cohorts. A further reported finding was that TCR beta sequences accurately predicted the HLA-A and HLA-B alleles for most subjects in the first cohort. In vitro tests confirmed that a few of the cytomegalovirus-associated TCR beta chains recognize cytomegalovirus antigens. In a later genetic analysis, fewer N-insertions in productive TCRs were reported among donors in an Asian-associated ancestry cluster than the roughly 700-donor mean. An association between a missense DCLRE1C variant and V-gene and J-gene trimming of TCR beta chains was found in a later genetic analysis and replicated in an independent cohort. Specific HLA alleles were associated with over 15,000 TCR beta sequences at a false discovery rate of 0.05 in a later analysis. Because some donors lacked HLA typing at each locus, the association tests relied only on the typed subset. Broadly in line with IMGT annotations, most TCR beta V segments showed up in productive rearrangements about 87% or about 30% of the time in an earlier analysis of 450 to 750 of the donors. While some public TCRs were present in many individuals, most TCR sequences turned up only very rarely across donors. A later analysis reported that several top co-occurrence clusters appeared linked to parvovirus B19, influenza, CMV and Epstein-Barr virus.

The library was produced with the immunoSEQ multiplex PCR assay. The multiplex PCR relied on a mix of 60 forward primers for TCR Vbeta segments and 13 reverse primers for TCR Jbeta segments. Amplification of the CDR3 region of rearranged TCR beta genes was performed with a multiplex PCR assay on genomic DNA. On the Illumina HiSeq System, the amplified TCR beta libraries were sequenced as 87-base-pair reads. Per the source publication's procedure: A later analysis counted tens of millions of unique TCR beta chains across the approximately 700 repertoires, and about 10 million of these chains were shared by at least two donors. A nearest-neighbor algorithm error-corrected the raw reads and collapsed the reads into unique sequences, merging closely related sequences to remove PCR and sequencing errors. CDR3 sequences were aligned to IMGT reference sequences to assign V, D and J gene segments. For a sequence to be retained, at least a six-nucleotide match to both a V gene segment and a J gene segment was required. A rearrangement was called productive if the CDR3 had no stop codons and remained in frame with V and J, and every other rearrangement was called non-productive. Following IMGT convention, CDR3 was defined as the stretch from the second conserved V-encoded cysteine to the conserved J-encoded phenylalanine. The earlier analysis of approximately 500 of the donors excluded sequences that lacked an unambiguous match to a single V gene segment. In an earlier analysis of 500 to 750 of the donors, V segments were called functional above 56.7% productive rearrangements and were called segregating when the between-donor standard deviation exceeded 5%. A statistical classification framework was developed to diagnose cytomegalovirus status using the catalog of TCR beta chain sequences. In a later analysis, TCR nucleotide sequences were compared against IMGT/GENE-DB human TR gene sequences so that V and J genes could be assigned. Using the TCRdist pipeline, a later analysis assigned CDR3 sequences along with most-parsimonious VDJ recombination scenarios. In a later analysis, each TCR beta chain was defined by its CDR3 amino acid sequence together with its V-gene family, and reads without a unique V-gene family were excluded. In a later analysis, 500 to 650 highly shared, low-generation-probability nucleotide sequences were removed to address suspected cross-contamination and a sequencing artifact. A later analysis calculated a clonal expansion index for each public chain from normalized within-repertoire ranks of inferred template counts. In a later analysis, generation probabilities were computed using a VDJ recombination model fitted to out-of-frame rearrangements, and the results were checked against IGoR. In a later analysis, TCR-TCR, TCR-HLA and TCR-CMV co-occurrence was scored with hypergeometric tests, and a repertoire-size bias correction was applied to TCR pairs. In a later analysis, false discovery rates were estimated by permuting HLA or CMV assignments 20 times. In a later analysis, co-occurring TCRs were grouped using DBSCAN, and TCRdist sequence similarity was added for clustering within HLA-allele-positive subsets. For co-occurrence clustering, repertoires with fewer than 30,000 or more than 120,000 public chains were excluded, along with about five repertoires with anomalous nucleotide sharing. Entries here come from immuneACCESS through TCRdb and include only in-frame sequences with V and J called. Some clones fail to appear in such tables; in the studies checked, an unresolved V gene covers under half of the shortfall, and the cause of the remainder is unknown. D and trimming were read from the DNA, whereas the V and J calls and clone size are those reported in that table. This sample comprises a few hundred thousand clones, approximately 70% of them detected only once. Of the sample, around 2% is held by the ten largest clones.

The CDR3 measures 14 amino acids from cysteine to phenylalanine. Solely the CDR3 DNA is kept, with 42 bases framed from the first base. Via the germline V gene, CDR1 is MGHDK and CDR2 SYGVNS. A distance of 13 bases separates the germline ends of V and J, which lose 4 bases and 6 bases respectively. The cohort consisted of approximately 690 healthy bone marrow donors. Cohort members were all nominally healthy when sampled, although unrecorded immune exposures were likely present. The donor tested CMV seronegative, placing the donor among the 350 or so seronegative members of the cohort. Every donor gave a peripheral blood sample, and the peripheral blood mononuclear cells from that sample were used for TCR beta sequencing. The Qiagen DNeasy Blood Extraction Kit was used to extract genomic DNA from the blood cell samples. This clone was counted a few times. It has no known antigen specificity. The record has no base qualities; no much larger clone is one base away.

The material sequenced was PBMCs. The rearrangement combines TRBV25-1 with TRBJ2-1, with no confident D gene call. The clonotype comes from a female donor in good health and CMV-seronegative. CDR3 protein: CASSARPLTNEQFF. The base sequence is TGTGCCAGCAGTGCTAGACCCCTAACCAATGAGCAGTTCTTC.